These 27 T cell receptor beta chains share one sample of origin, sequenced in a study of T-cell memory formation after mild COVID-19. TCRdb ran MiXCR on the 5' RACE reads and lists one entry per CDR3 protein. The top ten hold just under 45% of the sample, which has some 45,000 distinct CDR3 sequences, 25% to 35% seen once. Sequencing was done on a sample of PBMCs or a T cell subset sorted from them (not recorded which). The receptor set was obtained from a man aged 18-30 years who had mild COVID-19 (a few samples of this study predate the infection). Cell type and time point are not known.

This CDR3 reads CASSPSVGGWGYTF. CDR3 coding DNA: TGTGCCAGCAGTCCATCGGTGGGTGGTTGGGGCTACACCTTC. The rearrangement links TRBV28 to TRBJ1-2; D call uncertain. From germline, CDR1 is MDHEN and CDR2 SYDVKM. CDR3 size: 14 residues. The V gene lost 5 bases and the J gene lost 8 bases, with 18 bases spanning the gap.

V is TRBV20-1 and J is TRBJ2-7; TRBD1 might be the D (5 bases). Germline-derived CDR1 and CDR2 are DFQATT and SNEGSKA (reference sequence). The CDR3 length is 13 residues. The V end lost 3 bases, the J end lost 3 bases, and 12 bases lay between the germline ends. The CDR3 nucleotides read TGCAGTGCTAGGGGGCAGACAAACTACGAGCAGTACGTC. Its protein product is CSARGQTNYEQYV.

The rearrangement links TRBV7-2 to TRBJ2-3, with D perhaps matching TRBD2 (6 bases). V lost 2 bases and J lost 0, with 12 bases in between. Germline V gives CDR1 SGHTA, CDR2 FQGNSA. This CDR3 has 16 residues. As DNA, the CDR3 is TGTGCCAGCAGCTTACGCCCAGGGAGGAGCACAGATACGCAGTATTTT. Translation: CASSLRPGRSTDTQYF.

The CDR3 region has the DNA TGTGCCAGCAGAACACTAGCGGGGGGGCCGGCGGATACGCAGTATTTT. This codes for CASRTLAGGPADTQYF. J is TRBJ2-3 and V is TRBV12-3 or TRBV12-4, with 13 nucleotides matching TRBD2. The CDR3 contains 16 residues. J lost 6 bases, V lost 6 bases, and 9 bases had no gene match.

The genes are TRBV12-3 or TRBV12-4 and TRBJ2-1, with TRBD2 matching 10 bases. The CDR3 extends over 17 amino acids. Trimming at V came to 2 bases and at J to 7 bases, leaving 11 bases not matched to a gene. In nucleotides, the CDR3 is TGTGCCAGCAGTTTAACCTATCCCGGGACTAGCGTGAATGAGCAGTTCTTC. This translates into CASSLTYPGTSVNEQFF.

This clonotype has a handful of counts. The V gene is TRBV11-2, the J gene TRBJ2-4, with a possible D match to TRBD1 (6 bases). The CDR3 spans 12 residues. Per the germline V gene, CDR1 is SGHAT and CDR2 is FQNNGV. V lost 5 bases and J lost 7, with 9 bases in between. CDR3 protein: CASSTTGNIQYF. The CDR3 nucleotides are TGTGCCAGCAGCACTACAGGGAACATTCAGTACTTC.

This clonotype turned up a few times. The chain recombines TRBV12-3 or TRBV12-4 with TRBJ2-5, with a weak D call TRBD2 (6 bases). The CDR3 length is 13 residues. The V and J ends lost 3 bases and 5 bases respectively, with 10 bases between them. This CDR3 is CASSFGSWETQYF. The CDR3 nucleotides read TGTGCCAGCAGTTTCGGGAGTTGGGAGACCCAGTACTTC.

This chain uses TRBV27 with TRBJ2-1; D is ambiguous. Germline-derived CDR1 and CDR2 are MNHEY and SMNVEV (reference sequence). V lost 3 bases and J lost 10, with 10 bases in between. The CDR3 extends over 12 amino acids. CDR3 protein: CASSLGLGEQFF. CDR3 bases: TGTGCCAGCAGTTTGGGCCTCGGGGAGCAGTTCTTC.

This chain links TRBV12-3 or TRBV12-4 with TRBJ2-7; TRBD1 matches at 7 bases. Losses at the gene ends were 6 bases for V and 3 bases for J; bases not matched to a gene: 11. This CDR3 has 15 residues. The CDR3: CASRPGTASNYEQYF. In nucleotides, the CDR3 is TGTGCCAGCAGGCCCGGGACAGCCTCAAACTACGAGCAGTACTTC.

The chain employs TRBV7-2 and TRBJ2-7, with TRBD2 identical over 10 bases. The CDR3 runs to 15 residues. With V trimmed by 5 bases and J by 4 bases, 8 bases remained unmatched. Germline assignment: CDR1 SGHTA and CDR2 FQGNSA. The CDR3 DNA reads TGTGCCAGCAGCCAAGGGACTAGCGACAGATACGAGCAGTACGTC. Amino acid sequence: CASSQGTSDRYEQYV.

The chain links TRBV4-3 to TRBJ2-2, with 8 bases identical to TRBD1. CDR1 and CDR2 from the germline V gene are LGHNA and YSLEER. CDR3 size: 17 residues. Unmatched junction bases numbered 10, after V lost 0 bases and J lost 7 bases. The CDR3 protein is CASSQDRSRGQNGELFF. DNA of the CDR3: TGCGCCAGCAGCCAAGATCGTTCCAGGGGGCAAAACGGGGAGCTGTTTTTT.

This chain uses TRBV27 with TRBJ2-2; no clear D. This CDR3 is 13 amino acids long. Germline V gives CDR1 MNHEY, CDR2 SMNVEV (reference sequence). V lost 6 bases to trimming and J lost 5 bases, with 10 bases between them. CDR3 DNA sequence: TGTGCCAGCAGCCGCCCCGTAACCGGGGAGCTGTTTTTT. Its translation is CASSRPVTGELFF.

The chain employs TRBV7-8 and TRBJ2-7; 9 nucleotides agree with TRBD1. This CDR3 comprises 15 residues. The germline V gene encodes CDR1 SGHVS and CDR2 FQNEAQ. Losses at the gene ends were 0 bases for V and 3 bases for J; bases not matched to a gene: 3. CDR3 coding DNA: TGTGCCAGCAGCTTAGCGGGACAGGGCCTCTACGAGCAGTACTTC. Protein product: CASSLAGQGLYEQYF.

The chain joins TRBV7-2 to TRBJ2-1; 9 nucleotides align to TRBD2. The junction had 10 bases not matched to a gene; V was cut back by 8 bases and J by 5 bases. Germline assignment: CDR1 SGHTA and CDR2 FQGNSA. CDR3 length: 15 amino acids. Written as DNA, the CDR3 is TGTGCCAGCCTTGTCGCGGGGGGGGCCGACAATGAGCAGTTCTTC. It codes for CASLVAGGADNEQFF.

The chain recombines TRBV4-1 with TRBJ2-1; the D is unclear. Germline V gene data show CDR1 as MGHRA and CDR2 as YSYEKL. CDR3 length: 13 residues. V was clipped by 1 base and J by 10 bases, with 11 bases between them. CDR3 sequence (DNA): TGCGCCAGCAGCCAAGGCTTTGCGCGGGAGCAGTTCTTC. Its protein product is CASSQGFAREQFF.

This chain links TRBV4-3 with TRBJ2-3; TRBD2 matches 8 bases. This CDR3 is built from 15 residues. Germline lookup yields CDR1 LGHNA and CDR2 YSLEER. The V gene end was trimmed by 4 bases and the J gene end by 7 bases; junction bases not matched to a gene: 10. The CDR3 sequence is CASSPAGTSLNTQYF. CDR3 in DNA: TGCGCCAGCAGCCCGGCCGGGACTAGTCTTAATACGCAGTATTTT.

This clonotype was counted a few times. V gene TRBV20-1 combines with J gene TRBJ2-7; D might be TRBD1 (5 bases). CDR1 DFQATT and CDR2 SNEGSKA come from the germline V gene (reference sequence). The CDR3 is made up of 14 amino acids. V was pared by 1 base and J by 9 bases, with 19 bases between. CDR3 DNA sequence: TGCAGTGCTAGAGGTCAGGGTGTCAAGTACAGGCAGTACTTC. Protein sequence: CSARGQGVKYRQYF.

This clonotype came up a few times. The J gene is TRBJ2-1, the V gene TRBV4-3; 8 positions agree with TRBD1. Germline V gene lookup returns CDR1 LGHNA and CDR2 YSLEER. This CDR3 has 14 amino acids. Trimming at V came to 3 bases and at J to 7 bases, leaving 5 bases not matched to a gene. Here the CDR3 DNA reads TGCGCCAGCAGCCATGACGACAGGGGAAATGAGCAGTTCTTC. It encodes CASSHDDRGNEQFF.

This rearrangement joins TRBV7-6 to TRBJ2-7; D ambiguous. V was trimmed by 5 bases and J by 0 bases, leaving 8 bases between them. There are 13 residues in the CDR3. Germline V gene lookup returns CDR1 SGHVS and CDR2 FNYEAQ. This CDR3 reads CASSRTDSYEQYF. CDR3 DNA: TGTGCCAGCAGCCGGACGGACTCCTACGAGCAGTACTTC.

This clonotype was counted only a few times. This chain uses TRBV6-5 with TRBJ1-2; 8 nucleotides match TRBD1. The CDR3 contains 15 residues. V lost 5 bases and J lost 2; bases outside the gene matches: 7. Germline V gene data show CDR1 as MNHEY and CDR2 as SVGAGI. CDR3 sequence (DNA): TGTGCCAGCAGTCACCGCCGACAGGGGAACTATGGCTACACCTTC. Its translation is CASSHRRQGNYGYTF.

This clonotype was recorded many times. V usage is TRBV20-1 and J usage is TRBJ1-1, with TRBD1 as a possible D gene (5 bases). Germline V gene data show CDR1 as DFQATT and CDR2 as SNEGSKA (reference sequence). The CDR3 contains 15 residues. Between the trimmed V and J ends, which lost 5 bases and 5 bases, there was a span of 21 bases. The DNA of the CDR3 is TGCAGTGCTCCTAGATTGGGGCGCTGGGATACTGAAGCTTTCTTT. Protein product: CSAPRLGRWDTEAFF.

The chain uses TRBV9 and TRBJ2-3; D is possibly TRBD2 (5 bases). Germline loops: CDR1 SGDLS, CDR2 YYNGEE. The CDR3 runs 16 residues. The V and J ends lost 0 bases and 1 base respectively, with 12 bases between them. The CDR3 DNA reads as TGTGCCAGCAGCGTAGCTACGGGAATCCGCACAGATACGCAGTATTTT. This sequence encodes CASSVATGIRTDTQYF.

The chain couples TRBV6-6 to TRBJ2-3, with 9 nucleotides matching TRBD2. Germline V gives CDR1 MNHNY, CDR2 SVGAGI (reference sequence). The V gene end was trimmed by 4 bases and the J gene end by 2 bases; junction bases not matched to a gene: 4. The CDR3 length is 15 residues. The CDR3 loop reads CASSSSGGHTDTQYF. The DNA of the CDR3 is TGTGCCAGCAGTTCCAGCGGGGGGCACACAGATACGCAGTATTTT.

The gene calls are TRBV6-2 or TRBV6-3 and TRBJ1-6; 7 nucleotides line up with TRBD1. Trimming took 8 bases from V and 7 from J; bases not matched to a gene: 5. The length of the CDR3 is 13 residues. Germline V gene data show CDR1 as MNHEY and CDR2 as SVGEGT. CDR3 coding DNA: TGTGCCAGCCTCCTGACAGGGAATTCACCCCTCCACTTT. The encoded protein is CASLLTGNSPLHF.

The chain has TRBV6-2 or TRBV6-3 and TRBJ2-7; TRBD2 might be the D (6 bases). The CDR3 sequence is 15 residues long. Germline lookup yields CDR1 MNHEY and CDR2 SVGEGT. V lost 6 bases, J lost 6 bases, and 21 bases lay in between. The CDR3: CASSNRGSTGFEQYV. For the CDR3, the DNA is TGTGCCAGCAGCAATCGGGGGAGCACAGGTTTCGAGCAGTACGTC.

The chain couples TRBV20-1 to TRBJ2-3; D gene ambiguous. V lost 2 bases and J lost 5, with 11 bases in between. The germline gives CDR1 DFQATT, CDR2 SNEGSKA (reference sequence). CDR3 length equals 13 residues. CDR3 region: CSARSPPEDTQYF. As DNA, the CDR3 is TGCAGTGCTAGAAGCCCGCCCGAAGATACGCAGTATTTT.

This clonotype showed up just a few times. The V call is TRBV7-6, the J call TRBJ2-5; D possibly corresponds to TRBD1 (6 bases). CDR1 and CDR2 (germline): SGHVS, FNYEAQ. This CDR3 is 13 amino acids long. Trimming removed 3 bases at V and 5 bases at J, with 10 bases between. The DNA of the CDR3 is TGTGCCAGCAGCTTCCGGGACACGGAGACCCAGTACTTC. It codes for CASSFRDTETQYF. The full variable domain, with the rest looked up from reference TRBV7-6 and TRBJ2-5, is GAGVSQSPRYKVTKRGQDVALRCDPISGHVSLYWYRQALGQGPEFLTYFNYEAQQDKSGLPNDRFSAERPEGSISTLTIQRTEQRDSAMYRCASSFRDTETQYFGPGTRLLVL.